Presented here are 20 T cell receptor beta chains from one specimen sequenced in a study of T cells after posttransplantation cyclophosphamide (dated by TCRdb to about 2016). The library came from the immunoSEQ multiplex PCR assay. The table comes from immuneACCESS by way of TCRdb, which keeps in-frame sequences with V and J called. Part of the clones is missing from these tables; in studies checked, under half for an unresolved V gene and the rest for unknown reasons. This sample has 6,500 to 9,000 clones in the table, none counted a single time. 10% of the sample is taken by the ten largest. The meaning of the sample's treatment or condition label: high-dose cyclophosphamide on days +3 and +4 as single-agent GVHD prophylaxis. Busulfan and fludarabine conditioning, a related or unrelated marrow graft, and cyclophosphamide on days +3 and +4 were given to PTCy patients. Sequenced material: PBMCs, taken after allogeneic stem cell transplant with posttransplant cyclophosphamide. All receptors come from a female patient aged 50 to 65 who received an allogeneic stem cell transplant from a related donor, was CMV-positive, and had no GVHD. After a transplant, not all T cells may be the patient's own; some may come from the graft donor.

This clone appeared many times. The genes are TRBV28 and TRBJ1-1; possibly TRBD1 for D (6 bases). The CDR3 extends over 14 amino acids. Germline CDR1 and CDR2: MDHEN and SYDVKM. The V and J ends lost 3 bases and 1 base respectively, with 9 bases between them. CDR3: CASSFDRQNTEAFF. The CDR3 nucleotides read TGTGCCAGCAGTTTCGACAGGCAGAACACTGAAGCTTTCTTT.

This clone came up many times. The chain recombines TRBV28 with TRBJ2-7; TRBD1 agrees at 9 bases. Germline V CDR1 and CDR2: MDHEN, SYDVKM. V dropped 6 bases and J dropped 5; count of bases not matched to a gene: 8. The CDR3 covers 14 residues. The CDR3 DNA is TGTGCCAGCAGGGCCGGGACAGGGTTGAACGAGCAGTACTTC. Protein sequence: CASRAGTGLNEQYF.

This clone was picked up many times. The J gene is TRBJ1-5, the V gene TRBV18, with 7 nucleotides matching TRBD1. This CDR3 region has 13 residues. Germline V gives CDR1 KGHSH, CDR2 LQKENI. Germline trimming cut 3 bases from V and 5 bases from J; bases unmatched to any gene: 1. Here the CDR3 DNA reads TGTGCCAGCTCACCCCAGGGGGATCAGCCCCAGCATTTT. Residues: CASSPQGDQPQHF.

This clone has a count of ten or more. The rearrangement links TRBV6-5 to TRBJ2-3; a weak D match, TRBD2 (6 bases). Germline assignment: CDR1 MNHEY and CDR2 SVGAGI. This CDR3 contains 13 residues. V lost 3 bases and J 4 bases, leaving 8 bases between the germline ends. The DNA for the CDR3 is TGTGCCAGCAGTTATTGGAGGGCAGATACGCAGTATTTT. It yields the protein CASSYWRADTQYF.

This clone was counted ten times or more. The V and J genes are TRBV19 and TRBJ2-2; 7 bases align to TRBD1. Trimming took 8 bases from V and 4 from J; bases not matched to a gene: 13. Per germline, CDR1 LNHDA and CDR2 SQIVND (reference sequence). The CDR3 has 16 residues. The DNA for the CDR3 is TGTGCCAGTCTTGCGGTTCCCGGGACAGTCACCGGGGAGCTGTTTTTT. As protein: CASLAVPGTVTGELFF.

This clone has ten or more counts. V is TRBV18 and J is TRBJ2-7; D remains unclear. Germline loops: CDR1 KGHSH, CDR2 LQKENI. This CDR3 has 12 amino acids. V gave up 3 bases and J gave up 2 bases, with 5 bases separating them. CDR3 in DNA: TGTGCCAGCTCACCGCCTACCTACGAGCAGTACTTC. Translation: CASSPPTYEQYF.

In its sample, this clone was seen many times. The chain joins TRBV27 to TRBJ2-1; 13 nucleotides agree with TRBD2. The J segment lost 5 bases and the V segment lost 6 bases, leaving 7 bases of the junction unmatched. This CDR3 region has 16 residues. Germline assignment: CDR1 MNHEY and CDR2 SMNVEV (reference sequence). The CDR3 here is CASRSSGTSGDNEQFF. DNA for the CDR3: TGTGCCAGCAGGTCCTCCGGGACTAGCGGGGACAATGAGCAGTTCTTC.

This clone was detected ten times or more. This chain connects TRBV7-2 to TRBJ2-3, with D perhaps matching TRBD2 (6 bases). Deletions cut 3 bases from V and 5 bases from J, with 12 bases between. CDR1 and CDR2 from the germline V gene are SGHTA and FQGNSA. This CDR3 has 14 residues. In DNA form, the CDR3 reads TGTGCCAGCAGCTTGGGACTCGGAGGAGATACGCAGTATTTT. Translated: CASSLGLGGDTQYF.

This clone has only a few counts. V and J are TRBV27 and TRBJ2-5; D possibly matches TRBD1 or TRBD2 (7 bases each). V gave up 5 bases and J gave up 10 bases, with 26 bases separating them. CDR3 length: 16 amino acids. CDR1 is MNHEY and CDR2 is SMNVEV in the germline V gene (reference sequence). In nucleotides, the CDR3 is TGTGCCAGCAGTCCCCGGCCGTGGGGAGGGGGCAGTGTCCAGTACTTC. Its protein is CASSPRPWGGGSVQYF.

This clone was seen ten or more times. The chain's CDR3 is CASSVGGRPDYEQYF. DNA of the CDR3: TGTGCCAGCAGCGTAGGGGGCAGGCCGGACTACGAGCAGTACTTC. This chain links TRBV9 with TRBJ2-7, with TRBD1 as a possible D gene (5 bases). V was pared by 0 bases and J by 3 bases, with 13 bases between. Germline CDR1 is SGDLS and CDR2 is YYNGEE. The CDR3 covers 15 residues.

This clone was picked up many times. The chain is built from TRBV19 and TRBJ1-5; D is perhaps TRBD1 (6 bases). This CDR3 region has 14 residues. Looked up from germline, CDR1 is LNHDA and CDR2 is SQIVND (reference sequence). The V end was cut by 9 bases, the J end by 0 bases, with 12 bases between. CDR3 residues: CASTGRVSNQPQHF. The CDR3 region has the DNA TGTGCCAGCACAGGGAGGGTTAGCAATCAGCCCCAGCATTTT.

This clone was recorded many times. The CDR3 DNA reads TGCAGCGCTTGGACTAGCGGGAGGGCCAATAATGAGCAGTTCTTC. This gives the protein CSAWTSGRANNEQFF. V gene TRBV29-1 combines with J gene TRBJ2-1, with 15 bases matching TRBD2. The CDR3 consists of 15 residues. The V and J ends lost 7 bases and 7 bases, in that order; junction bases with no gene match: 8. Per the germline V gene, CDR1 is SQVTM and CDR2 is ANQGSEA.

This clone was seen many times. This rearrangement joins TRBV5-1 to TRBJ2-7; the match to TRBD2 covers 7 bases. Germline V CDR1 and CDR2: SGHRS, YFSETQ. J gave up 10 bases and V 0 bases, and 13 bases lay outside the gene matches. This CDR3 is built from 15 residues. CDR3 protein: CASSLVKRDLFGQYF. In nucleotides, the CDR3 is TGCGCCAGCAGCTTGGTAAAGCGGGACCTTTTTGGTCAGTACTTC.

Details on this clone: A much larger clonotype is one base distant, so this may be a read error. V is TRBV7-9 and J is TRBJ2-7, with TRBD2 identical over 7 bases. The CDR3 covers 13 residues. Germline V gene lookup returns CDR1 SEHNR and CDR2 FQNEAQ (reference sequence). This CDR3 reads CASSLGGSYQQYF. The CDR3 nucleotides read TGTGCCAGCAGCTTAGGCGGGAGCTACCAGCAGTACTTC.

This clone showed up many times. This chain connects TRBV19 to TRBJ1-1; D might be TRBD1 (6 bases). CDR3 length: 14 residues. V was clipped by 9 bases and J by 3 bases, with 17 bases between them. Per the germline V gene, CDR1 is LNHDA and CDR2 is SQIVND (reference sequence). CDR3 DNA: TGTGCCAGACCACAGGGTGGCCGGGACACTGAAGCTTTCTTT. It codes for CARPQGGRDTEAFF.

This clone was picked up many times. The rearrangement uses TRBV7-9 and TRBJ1-3; no clear D. The CDR3 runs to 15 residues. The V gene's germline CDR1 is SEHNR and CDR2 FQNEAQ (reference sequence). The V gene lost 2 bases and the J gene lost 2 bases, with 10 bases spanning the gap. CDR3 in amino acids: CASSLTYEAGNTIYF. The CDR3, as DNA: TGTGCCAGCAGCTTAACATACGAGGCTGGAAACACCATATATTTT.

This clone was seen at least ten times. The chain employs TRBV7-2 and TRBJ2-1; D is perhaps TRBD2 (6 bases). The CDR3 is 15 residues long. From germline, CDR1 is SGHTA and CDR2 FQGNSA. Trimming shortened V by 1 base and J by 9 bases, and 16 bases separated the two germline ends. The CDR3 loop is CASSLETSSYLEQFF. The CDR3 DNA sequence: TGTGCCAGCAGCTTAGAGACTAGTTCCTATCTTGAGCAGTTCTTC.

The chain uses TRBV9 and TRBJ2-1; 7 nucleotides line up with TRBD2. With V trimmed by 3 bases and J by 7 bases, 4 bases remained unmatched. This CDR3 comprises 13 residues. Germline V gene lookup returns CDR1 SGDLS and CDR2 YYNGEE. CDR3 sequence reads: CASSAWGGNEQFF. The CDR3 coding sequence is TGTGCCAGCAGCGCTTGGGGGGGGAATGAGCAGTTCTTC.

This clone was counted at least ten times. J is TRBJ1-1 and V is TRBV7-9; D perhaps matches TRBD1 (6 bases). This CDR3 comprises 16 residues. CDR1 SEHNR and CDR2 FQNEAQ come from the germline V gene (reference sequence). Trimming stripped 5 bases from V and 6 bases from J, with 22 bases between. The CDR3 DNA sequence: TGTGCCAGCAGCCTCCCCCGAGGAACAGGGTCCCCTGAAGCTTTCTTT. This translates into CASSLPRGTGSPEAFF.

This clone was counted only a few times. This sequence joins TRBV6-1 and TRBJ2-1, with D possibly being TRBD1 or TRBD2 (5 bases each). Germline CDR1 MNHNS, CDR2 SASEGT. This CDR3 contains 15 residues. Between the trimmed V and J ends, which lost 2 bases and 0 bases, there was a span of 8 bases. The CDR3 nucleotides read TGTGCCAGCAGTGAAATGAGGGGCTCCTACAATGAGCAGTTCTTC. Its translation is CASSEMRGSYNEQFF.